The clone carrying this T cell receptor beta chain has only one observation. Profiled with immunoSEQ multiplex PCR; TCRdb holds only in-frame clones, not every one. This table holds about 480,000 clones, approximately 90% found once. This specimen comes from a study of blood T cell repertoires in COVID-19. Germline V gene data show CDR1 as SGDLS and CDR2 as YYNGEE. The CDR3 consists of 15 residues. The V segment lost 4 bases and the J segment 8 bases; nucleotides outside the gene matches: 12. Sequenced: peripheral blood. The chain combines TRBV9 with TRBJ1-2; 9 bases fit TRBD1. The TCR comes from a woman in her thirties with acute or convalescent COVID-19. CDR3 nucleotides: TGTGCCAGCAGCTCGGCAACAGGGGGCTTGGGAGGCTACACCTTC. Its translation is CASSSATGGLGGYTF.